A single sample is the source of the 25 T cell receptor beta chains below, sequenced in a study of T-cell reconstitution after alpha-beta-depleted transplantation in children. For TCRbeta, the library was prepared with unique molecular identifiers. TCRdb recomputed calls from the PCR reads with MiXCR, one row per CDR3 protein. Altogether about 610,000 distinct CDR3 sequences are present, roughly a tenth being singletons, with the ten largest covering roughly 4%. Sequenced here: PBMCs from the stem cell graft donor, sampled from the stem cell graft. The receptors shown here come from a human donor who donated a stem cell graft to a child with acute myeloid leukemia.

The table lists this clonotype with many counts. This chain connects TRBV29-1 to TRBJ2-3; 10 nucleotides agree with TRBD2. The CDR3 contains 16 residues. V lost 4 bases, J lost 4 bases, and 11 bases stayed unmatched. In germline, CDR1 is SQVTM, CDR2 ANQGSEA. The CDR3 loop reads CSVVTGLAGVADTQYF. CDR3 nucleotides: TGCAGCGTTGTTACCGGGCTAGCGGGAGTAGCAGATACGCAGTATTTT.

V usage is TRBV11-3 and J usage is TRBJ2-7; D is undetermined. This CDR3 region has 13 residues. V was clipped by 5 bases and J by 5 bases, with 13 bases between them. Germline V CDR1 and CDR2: SGHNT, YENEEA. CDR3: CASSPPVSNEQYF. The CDR3 DNA reads as TGTGCCAGCAGCCCACCAGTTTCCAACGAGCAGTACTTC.

CDR3 residues: CSARTGGDSYEQYF. The CDR3 nucleotides read TGCAGTGCCCGGACAGGGGGCGATTCCTACGAGCAGTACTTC. The chain carries TRBV20-1 and TRBJ2-7; 11 bases fit TRBD1. This CDR3 spans 14 amino acids. The germline V gene encodes CDR1 DFQATT and CDR2 SNEGSKA (reference sequence). Trimming removed 6 bases from V and 1 base from J; junction bases left unmatched: 5.

The chain uses TRBV4-3 and TRBJ2-3, with D possibly being TRBD2 (5 bases). Deletions cut 0 bases from V and 9 bases from J, with 10 bases between. From germline, CDR1 is LGHNA and CDR2 YSLEER. The CDR3 covers 13 residues. The CDR3 loop is CASSQDGPGTQYF. In DNA form, the CDR3 reads TGCGCCAGCAGCCAAGATGGGCCGGGGACGCAGTATTTT.

This clonotype was seen only a few times. The rearrangement uses TRBV10-2 and TRBJ2-1, with D uncertain. The CDR3 length is 12 residues. Trimming removed 3 bases at V and 3 bases at J, with 3 bases between. Germline CDR1 and CDR2: WSHSY and SAAADI. CDR3 in amino acids: CASSENYNEQFF. The DNA for the CDR3 is TGCGCCAGCAGTGAAAACTACAATGAGCAGTTCTTC.

The rearrangement links TRBV20-1 to TRBJ1-1; a possible D gene is TRBD1 (5 bases). The CDR3 extends over 14 amino acids. Germline assignment: CDR1 DFQATT and CDR2 SNEGSKA (reference sequence). The V end was cut by 5 bases, the J end by 1 base, with 14 bases between. In nucleotides, the CDR3 is TGCAGTGCTTTACCGGGACGGACGAACACTGAAGCTTTCTTT. It translates to CSALPGRTNTEAFF.

V and J are TRBV7-3 and TRBJ1-1; D possibly corresponds to TRBD1 (6 bases). This CDR3 contains 12 residues. Germline V gene lookup returns CDR1 SGHTA and CDR2 FQGTGA. The V end lost 2 bases, the J end lost 7 bases, and 8 bases lay between the germline ends. The DNA of the CDR3 is TGTGCCAGCAGCTTACCAGGGGTTGAAGCTTTCTTT. Translation: CASSLPGVEAFF.

The chain couples TRBV7-2 to TRBJ2-7; 8 nucleotides match TRBD2. The CDR3 is 15 amino acids. With 5 bases clipped from V and 0 bases from J, the junction kept 6 bases outside the gene matches. Germline CDR1 SGHTA, CDR2 FQGNSA. Here the CDR3 reads CASSHITSGSYEQYF. DNA for the CDR3: TGTGCCAGCAGCCACATAACTAGCGGCTCCTACGAGCAGTACTTC.

This clonotype appeared a few times. The chain has TRBV12-3 or TRBV12-4 and TRBJ2-1; 10 nucleotides match TRBD2. The V and J ends lost 4 bases and 12 bases, in that order; junction bases with no gene match: 12. The length of the CDR3 is 15 residues. The CDR3 DNA reads TGTGCCAGCAGTTGGGATAGCGGGAGGCCGGGGGGGCAGTTCTTC. Translation: CASSWDSGRPGGQFF.

The V call is TRBV29-1, the J call TRBJ2-3, with TRBD2 identical over 8 bases. The CDR3 is 20 residues long. V lost 0 bases to trimming and J lost 6 bases; unmatched junction nucleotides: 23. Germline values: CDR1 SQVTM, CDR2 ANQGSEA. CDR3 residues: CSVEEVRGGTRAIVRDTQYF. The DNA of the CDR3 is TGCAGCGTTGAAGAGGTCCGGGGGGGGACTAGGGCCATAGTAAGGGATACGCAGTATTTT.

The chain uses TRBV29-1 and TRBJ1-1, with 11 bases fitting TRBD1. V gave up 7 bases and J gave up 1 base; unmatched junction bases: 2. Germline V CDR1 and CDR2: SQVTM, ANQGSEA. This CDR3 comprises 13 residues. CDR3 sequence: CSGGTGGNTEAFF. DNA for the CDR3: TGCAGCGGTGGGACAGGGGGGAACACTGAAGCTTTCTTT.

This clonotype was recorded a few times. The chain combines TRBV3-1 with TRBJ2-3; D is uncertain. Germline-derived CDR1 and CDR2 are LGHDT and YNNKEL (reference sequence). V shed 0 bases and J shed 2 bases, with 6 bases lying between them. The CDR3 covers 14 residues. The CDR3 spells CASSQELSTDTQYF. Here the CDR3 DNA reads TGTGCCAGCAGCCAAGAACTTTCCACAGATACGCAGTATTTT.

This clonotype was seen many times. This chain joins TRBV20-1 and TRBJ2-3; weak D call: TRBD2 (6 bases). The CDR3 has 13 amino acids. Germline assignment: CDR1 DFQATT and CDR2 SNEGSKA (reference sequence). The V end lost 0 bases, the J end lost 3 bases, and 7 bases lay between the germline ends. For the CDR3, the DNA is TGCAGTGCTAGAGAACTAGCTACAGATACGCAGTATTTT. Its protein product is CSARELATDTQYF.

The rearrangement joins TRBV5-1 to TRBJ2-3, with D maybe TRBD2 (6 bases). The CDR3 totals 15 residues. The V end was cut by 0 bases, the J end by 2 bases, with 10 bases between. The germline V gene encodes CDR1 SGHRS and CDR2 YFSETQ. The CDR3 DNA sequence: TGCGCCAGCAGCTTGGACGGGAGCCCCACAGATACGCAGTATTTT. Its protein is CASSLDGSPTDTQYF. Full variable domain (missing parts from reference TRBV5-1 and TRBJ2-3): KAGVTQTPRYLIKTRGQQVTLSCSPISGHRSVSWYQQTPGQGLQFLFEYFSETQRNKGNFPGRFSGRQFSNSRSEMNVSTLELGDSALYLCASSLDGSPTDTQYFGPGTRLTVL.

This rearrangement joins TRBV18 to TRBJ1-2, with D unclear. The CDR3 extends over 14 amino acids. Germline V gives CDR1 KGHSH, CDR2 LQKENI. V gave up 4 bases and J gave up 3 bases, with 12 bases separating them. CDR3 protein: CASSQGGKDYGYTF. The CDR3 nucleotides read TGTGCCAGCTCACAGGGAGGGAAGGACTATGGCTACACCTTC.

The CDR3 spells CASSPHATADTQYF. The CDR3 nucleotides read TGTGCCAGCAGCCCACACGCTACGGCAGATACGCAGTATTTT. The chain carries TRBV7-2 and TRBJ2-3; no firm D call. The CDR3 contains 14 residues. Germline V gene lookup returns CDR1 SGHTA and CDR2 FQGNSA. V lost 5 bases and J 4 bases, leaving 13 bases between the germline ends.

This clonotype appeared a few times. V and J are TRBV21-1 and TRBJ1-6. TRBV21-1 is described as a pseudogene. CDR3 length equals 14 residues. This chain's CDR3 is CASRVAGNNSPLHF. CDR3 nucleotide sequence: TGTGCCAGCAGAGTAGCAGGGAACAATTCACCCCTCCACTTT.

This clonotype was observed a few times. The chain combines TRBV3-1 with TRBJ2-7; perhaps TRBD1 as D (5 bases). Germline CDR1 is LGHDT and CDR2 is YNNKEL (reference sequence). This CDR3 is built from 15 residues. Trimming took off 1 base at V and 4 bases at J, with 14 bases between the two ends. The CDR3 is CASSQGQGGRYEQYF. Written as DNA, the CDR3 is TGTGCCAGCAGCCAAGGGCAGGGCGGCAGGTACGAGCAGTACTTC.

This clonotype has ten or more counts. The chain recombines TRBV5-1 with TRBJ2-3; the D gene is possibly TRBD1 (5 bases). The CDR3 covers 15 residues. Trimming took off 0 bases at V and 3 bases at J, with 11 bases between the two ends. Looked up from germline, CDR1 is SGHRS and CDR2 is YFSETQ. CDR3 protein: CASSLGPGRTDTQYF. As DNA, the CDR3 is TGCGCCAGCAGCTTGGGGCCAGGGCGGACAGATACGCAGTATTTT.

The V gene is TRBV7-2, the J gene TRBJ2-7; D may be TRBD1 (7 bases). The CDR3 sequence is 14 residues long. Germline V CDR1 and CDR2: SGHTA, FQGNSA. Trimming took off 4 bases at V and 9 bases at J, with 19 bases between the two ends. Written as DNA, the CDR3 is TGTGCCAGCAGCTCAGGGGGGACACAAACACGGCAGTACTTC. This codes for CASSSGGTQTRQYF.

This clonotype was counted between two and nine times. The genes are TRBV20-1 and TRBJ1-5; 7 bases align to TRBD1. CDR1 and CDR2 from the germline V gene are DFQATT and SNEGSKA (reference sequence). With V trimmed by 1 base and J by 4 bases, 4 bases remained unmatched. The length of the CDR3 is 14 residues. The CDR3 reads CSARGGQLNQPQHF. In DNA, the CDR3 is TGCAGTGCTAGAGGGGGACAGTTAAATCAGCCCCAGCATTTT.

The J gene is TRBJ2-5, the V gene TRBV5-6, with D uncertain. CDR3 length: 18 amino acids. V was cut by 2 bases and J by 7 bases, with 27 bases left in between. Germline V gene data show CDR1 as SGHDT and CDR2 as YYEEEE. The CDR3 reads CASSFERDPLKSHRTQYF. As DNA, the CDR3 is TGTGCCAGCAGCTTCGAAAGGGATCCCCTCAAGAGTCATAGGACCCAGTACTTC. Using reference TRBV5-6 and TRBJ2-5 for the parts outside the CDR3, the full variable domain is DAGVTQSPTHLIKTRGQQVTLRCSPKSGHDTVSWYQQALGQGPQFIFQYYEEEERQRGNFPDRFSGHQFPNYSSELNVNALLLGDSALYLCASSFERDPLKSHRTQYFGPGTRLLVL.

The V and J genes are TRBV2 and TRBJ2-7; 11 nucleotides match TRBD1. There are 14 residues in the CDR3. With V trimmed by 6 bases and J by 5 bases, 6 bases remained unmatched. Per the germline V gene, CDR1 is SNHLY and CDR2 is FYNNEI. CDR3 nucleotides: TGTGCCAGCAGGAGGGACAGGGGGTGGAACGAGCAGTACTTC. It encodes CASRRDRGWNEQYF.

This clonotype was detected ten times or more. This sequence joins TRBV4-3 and TRBJ2-1; 9 bases match TRBD2. The germline V gene encodes CDR1 LGHNA and CDR2 YSLEER. This CDR3 has 15 amino acids. V dropped 1 base and J dropped 7; count of bases not matched to a gene: 5. The CDR3 nucleotides read TGCGCCAGCAGCCAAGCCTCCCTAGCGGGAAATGAGCAGTTCTTC. Its protein is CASSQASLAGNEQFF.

The sample holds a few counts of this clonotype. This chain links TRBV20-1 with TRBJ2-3; 13 bases are shared with TRBD2. CDR3 size: 14 residues. Trimming cost V 4 bases and J 5 bases; bases outside gene matches: 3. Germline CDR1 is DFQATT and CDR2 is SNEGSKA (reference sequence). This chain's CDR3 is CSATGTSGEDTQYF. The DNA of the CDR3 is TGCAGTGCTACCGGGACTAGCGGGGAAGATACGCAGTATTTT.